Ten or more counts support the clone carrying this T cell receptor (beta chain). Its antigen remains unidentified. Absent ophthalmopathy progression within 18 months defined stable Graves' hyperthyroidism. Uncontrolled infection, other autoimmune disease, pregnancy and lactation each barred patients from inclusion. PBMCs stemmed from about 9.5 ml fresh peripheral blood. CDR1 SNHLY and CDR2 FYNNEI come from the germline V gene. The CDR3 is made up of 12 amino acids. With 6 bases removed from V and 6 bases from J, the gap between germline ends came to 11 bases. TCR beta CDR3 region amplification was performed from RNA transcripts. Initially, a first-round RT-PCR of the TCR CDR3 employed the HTBI primer set. TCRdb re-called the multiplex PCR reads with MiXCR, one entry per CDR3 protein. The profile shows about 560,000 distinct CDR3 sequences, over 15% of them singletons. The data stem from a study of T cells in Graves' hyperthyroidism and ophthalmopathy.

Study-level results: Most thyroid-expanded clonotypes above 0.001 were also found in blood.

Sequencing was performed on blood. The sequence was obtained from a woman younger than 30 with Graves' hyperthyroidism. The rearrangement links TRBV2 to TRBJ1-2, with D tentatively TRBD1 (5 bases). CDR3 nucleotide sequence: TGTGCCAGCAGGCTCGGGGGACATGGCTACACCTTC. This encodes CASRLGGHGYTF.